These T cell receptor beta chains were read from a single sample in a study of T cell responses to AZD1222 COVID-19 vaccine. The assay was immunoSEQ multiplex PCR, and TCRdb's table has in-frame clones only and misses some. This table has around 100,000 clones, 85% to 90% appearing once. This material consisted of peripheral blood, taken on day 0 of AZD1222 vaccination. These receptors came from an adult in good health. CDR3s include the opening cysteine and the closing phenylalanine or tryptophan. D genes are given only for firm matches. For some rows the clone size is stated as once, few or many, or as a class when expanded; others skip it.

d_call: -; clone_size: -; v_call: TRBV6-2/TRBV6-3; cdr3_length: 15; j_call: TRBJ1-5; cdr3_aa: CASSYSNLLVQPQHF; cdr3_nt: TGTGCCAGCAGTTACTCGAATTTATTAGTACAGCCCCAGCATTTT
d_call: -; clone_size: -; v_call: TRBV11-2; cdr3_length: 15; j_call: TRBJ1-2; cdr3_aa: CASSGLPGGVDGYTF; cdr3_nt: TGTGCCAGCAGCGGCCTTCCGGGGGGGGTGGATGGCTACACCTTC
d_call: -; clone_size: -; v_call: TRBV5-1; cdr3_length: 13; j_call: TRBJ1-5; cdr3_aa: CASSSGVNQPQHF; cdr3_nt: TGCGCCAGCAGCTCGGGGGTAAATCAGCCCCAGCATTTT
d_call: -; clone_size: -; v_call: TRBV6-7; cdr3_length: 13; j_call: TRBJ2-1; cdr3_aa: CASSNIQGTGQFF; cdr3_nt: TGTGCCAGCAGTAATATACAGGGGACTGGGCAGTTCTTC
d_call: -; clone_size: -; v_call: TRBV6-5; cdr3_length: 12; j_call: TRBJ2-7; cdr3_aa: CASSRGPYEQYF; cdr3_nt: TGTGCCAGCAGTCGGGGGCCCTACGAGCAGTACTTC
d_call: TRBD2; clone_size: -; v_call: TRBV30; cdr3_length: 11; j_call: TRBJ2-1; cdr3_aa: CAWSAREWVFF; cdr3_nt: TGTGCCTGGAGTGCGCGGGAGTGGGTGTTCTTC
d_call: TRBD1; clone_size: -; v_call: TRBV12-5; cdr3_length: 17; j_call: TRBJ2-3; cdr3_aa: CASGLTGGYTRTDTQYF; cdr3_nt: TGTGCTAGTGGTCTCACAGGGGGCTATACCCGCACAGATACGCAGTATTTT
d_call: TRBD1; clone_size: -; v_call: TRBV29-1; cdr3_length: 11; j_call: TRBJ1-2; cdr3_aa: CSALDRAGYTF; cdr3_nt: TGCAGCGCATTGGACAGGGCGGGCTACACCTTC
d_call: TRBD2; clone_size: -; v_call: TRBV19; cdr3_length: 19; j_call: TRBJ2-3; cdr3_aa: CASSMGLAGGSFLGDTQYF; cdr3_nt: TGTGCCAGTAGTATGGGGCTAGCGGGGGGATCTTTTCTCGGAGATACGCAGTATTTT
d_call: TRBD1; clone_size: -; v_call: TRBV6-5; cdr3_length: 14; j_call: TRBJ1-1; cdr3_aa: CAAQGEGLNTEAFF; cdr3_nt: TGTGCCGCACAGGGGGAGGGTTTGAACACTGAAGCTTTCTTT
d_call: -; clone_size: once; v_call: TRBV7-9; cdr3_length: 12; j_call: TRBJ1-2; cdr3_aa: CASSLSQYGYTF; cdr3_nt: TGTGCCAGCAGCTTAAGCCAGTATGGCTACACCTTC
d_call: TRBD1; clone_size: few; v_call: TRBV6-2/TRBV6-3; cdr3_length: 19; j_call: TRBJ2-2; cdr3_aa: CASSLTPLGQGDNTGELFF; cdr3_nt: TGTGCCAGCAGCCTCACCCCGTTGGGACAGGGGGACAACACCGGGGAGCTGTTTTTT
d_call: -; clone_size: few; v_call: TRBV9; cdr3_length: 11; j_call: TRBJ2-1; cdr3_aa: CASTRDNEQFF; cdr3_nt: TGTGCCAGCACTCGGGACAATGAGCAGTTCTTC
d_call: -; clone_size: -; v_call: TRBV5-1; cdr3_length: 14; j_call: TRBJ2-5; cdr3_aa: CASGRDPLGETQYF; cdr3_nt: TGCGCGTCAGGACGGGATCCTCTGGGAGAGACCCAGTACTTC
d_call: TRBD1; clone_size: once; v_call: TRBV5-1; cdr3_length: 13; j_call: TRBJ1-5; cdr3_aa: CASQGAPTEPQHF; cdr3_nt: TGCGCCAGCCAGGGGGCCCCCACGGAGCCCCAGCATTTT
d_call: -; clone_size: -; v_call: TRBV9; cdr3_length: 15; j_call: TRBJ2-5; cdr3_aa: CASSVATGIQETQYF; cdr3_nt: TGTGCCAGCAGCGTAGCTACTGGGATCCAAGAGACCCAGTACTTC
d_call: TRBD1; clone_size: -; v_call: TRBV19; cdr3_length: 16; j_call: TRBJ1-1; cdr3_aa: CASSGRTGALNTEAFF; cdr3_nt: TGTGCCAGTAGTGGGAGGACAGGGGCCTTGAACACTGAAGCTTTCTTT
d_call: TRBD1; clone_size: -; v_call: TRBV11-2; cdr3_length: 18; j_call: TRBJ1-5; cdr3_aa: CASGQGGVVILSNQPQHF; cdr3_nt: TGTGCCAGCGGACAGGGAGGGGTTGTAATTCTTAGCAATCAGCCCCAGCATTTT
d_call: TRBD2; clone_size: -; v_call: TRBV9; cdr3_length: 15; j_call: TRBJ2-7; cdr3_aa: CASSVGLAASHEQYF; cdr3_nt: TGTGCCAGCAGCGTGGGACTAGCGGCTAGCCACGAGCAGTACTTC
d_call: TRBD1; clone_size: -; v_call: TRBV6-5; cdr3_length: 14; j_call: TRBJ1-2; cdr3_aa: CASVGQVGTYGYTF; cdr3_nt: TGTGCCAGCGTGGGACAGGTGGGGACCTATGGCTACACCTTC
d_call: TRBD1; clone_size: -; v_call: TRBV18; cdr3_length: 14; j_call: TRBJ1-5; cdr3_aa: CASSLQGFNQPQHF; cdr3_nt: TGTGCCAGCTCATTACAGGGGTTCAATCAGCCCCAGCATTTT
d_call: -; clone_size: -; v_call: TRBV19; cdr3_length: 13; j_call: TRBJ2-7; cdr3_aa: CASRALSSYEQYF; cdr3_nt: TGTGCCAGTAGGGCTTTAAGCTCCTACGAGCAGTACTTC
d_call: -; clone_size: -; v_call: TRBV7-6; cdr3_length: 13; j_call: TRBJ1-1; cdr3_aa: CASSLEENTEAFF; cdr3_nt: TGTGCCAGCAGCTTAGAGGAGAATACTGAAGCTTTCTTT